This TCR beta chain is from a study of shared clonotypes between healthy human individuals. Some clones are missing from TCRdb's copy, which holds only in-frame ones; the method was immunoSEQ multiplex PCR. The sample yields roughly 2 million clones, approximately 94% seen once. The CDR3 has 14 amino acids. Germline V CDR1 and CDR2: MNHNY, SVGAGI (reference sequence). The ends lost 5 bases at V and 5 bases at J; junction bases unmatched: 6. The specimen was naive CD4+ T cells sorted from blood. Subset: CD45RA+ positively selected. The V gene is TRBV6-6, the J gene TRBJ2-7, with TRBD1 identical over 10 bases. The TCR sequence derives from a man younger than 30 in good health. The CDR3 coding sequence is TGTGCCAGCAGTAGCCGGGACAGGGGTCACGAGCAGTACTTC. Its translation is CASSSRDRGHEQYF.